This TCR beta chain was identified during a study of blood T cell repertoires in COVID-19 (dated by TCRdb to about 2020). Regarding the complete study: The collaborator samples originated in the United States, Italy and Spain and spanned the acute and convalescent phases of COVID-19. The material from the prospective study consisted of cDNA or gDNA derived from T cells, B-cell-depleted T cells, or PBMCs. Subjects who had been exposed to COVID-19, were actively infected with it, or had recovered from it provided the deeply sampled blood TCRbeta repertoires that made up the dataset. A freely available public database, intended as a resource for researchers studying the immune response to SARS-CoV-2, is where the repertoires were released. The samples were drawn from the first 160 participants of the ongoing ImmuneRACE study and from 1,254 subjects provided by 6 global collaborators. Nearly every sample came with metadata listing a de-identified subject ID, COVID-19 status, age in years and sex. Where available, HLA class I and class II types were taken from metadata supplied by the sample provider and were not determined by assay-based typing.

This clone was seen a single time. What antigen it recognizes has not been identified. No much larger clone is present one base from it, and per-base qualities are unavailable. The paper as a whole reports these results and caveats: How much clinical and demographic metadata was included differed by source and by participant, and the metadata was provided uncurated.

TCRbeta CDR3 regions were amplified from genomic DNA by means of the immunoSEQ Assay, a bias-controlled multiplex PCR. The paper's data handling went like this. The number of nucleated cells in each sample was estimated from the amplification of reference gene primers within the assay. To quantify the absolute abundance of each unique TCRbeta CDR3 rearrangement, sequence reads were collapsed and filtered. For each sample, productive Simpson clonality was calculated by taking the square root of Simpson's diversity index across productive rearrangements. Drawn from immuneACCESS, this table holds only the in-frame rearrangements with V and J called that TCRdb kept. Clones are partly lost; checked studies trace under half to an unresolved V gene and leave the rest unexplained. That table supplies the V and J calls and clone size; D and trimming were determined from the DNA. The sample records some 250,000 clones, roughly 83% of which are singletons. Approximately 10% of the sample belongs to the ten largest clones.

Trimming removed 0 bases from V and 12 bases from J, leaving 9 bases between the germline ends. The germline V gene (reference sequence) yields LGHDT for CDR1 and YNNKEL for CDR2. From the cysteine up to the phenylalanine, the CDR3 has a length of 13 residues. Of the read, only the CDR3 DNA is kept; its 39 bases are in frame from base 1. Whole blood was collected in K2EDTA tubes by collaborating institutions according to the institutions' own protocols. For TCRbeta analysis, collaborators shipped samples in one of three forms: frozen whole blood, isolated PBMCs, or DNA extracted from either of those sample types.

This receptor was taken from an elderly woman with acute or convalescent COVID-19. The sequencing input was peripheral blood. The chain employs TRBV3-1 (or the pseudogene TRBV3-2) and TRBJ1-6; confidence is insufficient to name the D gene. The CDR3 protein is CASSQEMALPLHF. In nucleotide form, the sequence is TGTGCCAGCAGCCAAGAGATGGCTTTACCCCTCCACTTT.